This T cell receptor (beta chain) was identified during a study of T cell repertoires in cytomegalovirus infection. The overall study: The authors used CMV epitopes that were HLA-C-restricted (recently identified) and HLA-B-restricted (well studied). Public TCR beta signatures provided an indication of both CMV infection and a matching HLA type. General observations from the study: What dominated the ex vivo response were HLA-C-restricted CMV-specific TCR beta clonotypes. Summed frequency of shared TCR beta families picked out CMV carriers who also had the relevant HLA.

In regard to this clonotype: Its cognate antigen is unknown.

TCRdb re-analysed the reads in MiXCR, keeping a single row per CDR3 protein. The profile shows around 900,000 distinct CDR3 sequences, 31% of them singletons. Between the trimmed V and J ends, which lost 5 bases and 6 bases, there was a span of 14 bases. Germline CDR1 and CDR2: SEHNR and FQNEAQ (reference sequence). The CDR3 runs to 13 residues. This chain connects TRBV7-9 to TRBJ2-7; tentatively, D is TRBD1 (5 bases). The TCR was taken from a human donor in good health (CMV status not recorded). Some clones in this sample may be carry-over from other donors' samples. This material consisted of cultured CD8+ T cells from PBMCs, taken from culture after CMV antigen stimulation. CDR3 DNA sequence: TGTGCCAGCAGCGGCGCAGGGTTCAGCGAGCAGTACTTC. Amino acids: CASSGAGFSEQYF.